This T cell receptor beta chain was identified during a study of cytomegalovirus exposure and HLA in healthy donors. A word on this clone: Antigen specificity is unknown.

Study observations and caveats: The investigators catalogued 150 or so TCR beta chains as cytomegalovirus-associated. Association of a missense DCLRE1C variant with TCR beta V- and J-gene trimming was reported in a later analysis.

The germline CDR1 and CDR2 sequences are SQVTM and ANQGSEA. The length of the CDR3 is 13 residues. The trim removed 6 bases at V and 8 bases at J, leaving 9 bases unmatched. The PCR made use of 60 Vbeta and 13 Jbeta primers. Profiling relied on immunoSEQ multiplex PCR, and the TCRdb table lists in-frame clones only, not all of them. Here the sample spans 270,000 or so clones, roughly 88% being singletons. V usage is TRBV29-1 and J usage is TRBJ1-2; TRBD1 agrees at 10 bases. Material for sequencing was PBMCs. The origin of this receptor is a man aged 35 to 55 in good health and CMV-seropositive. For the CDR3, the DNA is TGCAGCGTACGCCCGACAGGGGGCGGGGGCTACACCTTC. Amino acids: CSVRPTGGGGYTF.